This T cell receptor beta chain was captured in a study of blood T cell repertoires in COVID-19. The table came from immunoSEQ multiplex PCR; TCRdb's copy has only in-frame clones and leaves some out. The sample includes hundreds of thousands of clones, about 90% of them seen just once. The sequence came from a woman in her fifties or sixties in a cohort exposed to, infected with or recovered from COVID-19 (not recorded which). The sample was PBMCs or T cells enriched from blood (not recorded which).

The CDR3 nucleotides are TGTGCCAGCGGCAACATGGTCTTCCCCTACGAGCAGTACTTC. Translating gives CASGNMVFPYEQYF. This sequence joins TRBV5-4 and TRBJ2-7, with D unresolved. The CDR3 runs to 14 residues. V gave up 7 bases and J gave up 2 bases, with 16 bases separating them. In germline, CDR1 is SGHNT, CDR2 YYREEE (reference sequence).